This entry lists 26 T cell receptor beta chains sequenced from one sample in a study of blood T cell repertoires in COVID-19. The repertoire was sequenced with immunoSEQ multiplex PCR; TCRdb's copy has only in-frame clones and lacks some. The sample lists 250,000 or so clones, more than 65% seen once, with approximately 3.6% in the top ten. Sequencing input: PBMCs or T cells enriched from blood (not recorded which). All receptors derive from a man between 45 and 60 years old who had recovered from COVID-19.

The chain couples TRBV3-1 (or the pseudogene TRBV3-2) to TRBJ2-5, with 10 positions matching TRBD2. Per germline, CDR1 LGHDT and CDR2 YNNKEL (reference sequence). J lost 9 bases, V lost 3 bases, and 13 bases had no gene match. This CDR3 has 16 amino acids. In DNA form, the CDR3 reads TGTGCCAGCAGCCAGGGGGGACTAGCGTCGGGTCGACCCCAGTACTTC. Its protein product is CASSQGGLASGRPQYF.

The chain uses TRBV12-5 and TRBJ2-2; TRBD1 is a possible D gene (6 bases). The CDR3 is 13 residues long. CDR1 and CDR2 from the germline V gene are LGHNT and FRNRAP. With 3 bases removed from V and 5 bases from J, the gap between germline ends came to 7 bases. The CDR3 bases are TGTGCTAGTGGTTTAGGGGGTACCGGGGAGCTGTTTTTT. Translation: CASGLGGTGELFF.

This clone was counted a single time. V is TRBV5-6 and J is TRBJ2-6; D perhaps matches TRBD2 (6 bases). Trimming removed 0 bases from V and 7 bases from J, with 14 bases in between. This CDR3 has 16 amino acids. The germline gives CDR1 SGHDT, CDR2 YYEEEE. DNA of the CDR3: TGTGCCAGCAGCTTGGAGGCGGGGAGGAGTGCCAACGTCCTGACTTTC. Protein: CASSLEAGRSANVLTF.

The chain is built from TRBV4-3 and TRBJ2-3, with TRBD2 matching 7 bases. J was trimmed by 0 bases and V by 1 base; bases with no gene match: 10. CDR1 and CDR2 (germline): LGHNA, YSLEER. This CDR3 comprises 18 residues. The CDR3: CASSQAMRERISTDTQYF. DNA of the CDR3: TGCGCCAGCAGCCAAGCGATGCGGGAGCGTATCAGCACAGATACGCAGTATTTT.

This clone was counted between two and nine times. This chain connects TRBV6-6 to TRBJ1-5; perhaps TRBD1 as D (5 bases). The V gene's germline CDR1 is MNHNY and CDR2 SVGAGI (reference sequence). Trimming took 7 bases from V and 6 from J, leaving 16 bases between them. This CDR3 has 14 residues. The CDR3 protein is CASTPFGGGQPQHF. In DNA, the CDR3 is TGTGCCAGCACCCCCTTTGGGGGGGGTCAGCCCCAGCATTTT.

The rearrangement links TRBV2 to TRBJ1-4, with 11 bases matching TRBD1. CDR3 length: 15 amino acids. With V trimmed by 8 bases and J by 3 bases, 5 bases remained unmatched. CDR1 and CDR2 from the germline V gene are SNHLY and FYNNEI. The CDR3 DNA sequence: TGTGCCAGCGAGGGACAGGGGGTCTCTAATGAAAAACTGTTTTTT. Translated: CASEGQGVSNEKLFF. The full variable domain, in which reference TRBV2 and TRBJ1-4 provide the parts outside the CDR3, is EPEVTQTPSHQVTQMGQEVILRCVPISNHLYFYWYRQILGQKVEFLVSFYNNEISEKSEIFDDQFSVERPDGSNFTLKIRSTKLEDSAMYFCASEGQGVSNEKLFFGSGTQLSVL.

This chain links TRBV2 with TRBJ1-5; D is perhaps TRBD1 (5 bases). CDR1 and CDR2 (germline): SNHLY, FYNNEI. This CDR3 has 17 amino acids. With 7 bases removed from V and 4 bases from J, the gap between germline ends came to 23 bases. The CDR3 is CASTSRIPGLLNQPQHF. The CDR3 nucleotides read TGTGCCAGCACTTCTCGGATCCCGGGACTGCTAAATCAGCCCCAGCATTTT.

This chain connects TRBV6-2 or TRBV6-3 to TRBJ1-2, with no clear D. CDR1 is MNHEY and CDR2 is SVGEGT in the germline V gene. The CDR3 is made up of 17 amino acids. The V end was cut by 4 bases, the J end by 3 bases, with 21 bases between. The CDR3 DNA reads TGTGCCAGCAGTTCCGCAGGTATCGTTTTCTTGGACTATGGCTACACCTTC. Encoded protein: CASSSAGIVFLDYGYTF.

V usage is TRBV5-1 and J usage is TRBJ2-7; D ambiguous. Between the trimmed V and J ends, which lost 1 base and 0 bases, there was a span of 14 bases. The CDR3 is made up of 16 amino acids. In germline, CDR1 is SGHRS, CDR2 YFSETQ. As DNA, the CDR3 is TGCGCCAGCAGCTTGTTCGAGAACCCGAGCTCCTACGAGCAGTACTTC. This gives the protein CASSLFENPSSYEQYF.

The gene calls are TRBV19 and TRBJ2-7; tentative D call: TRBD2 (6 bases). The length of the CDR3 is 16 residues. Trimming shortened V by 3 bases and J by 2 bases, and 17 bases separated the two germline ends. CDR1 and CDR2 from the germline V gene are LNHDA and SQIVND (reference sequence). The CDR3 reads CASSIRTTLSTYEQYF. In nucleotides, the CDR3 is TGTGCCAGTAGTATCCGGACTACCCTTAGCACCTACGAGCAGTACTTC.

This chain links TRBV14 with TRBJ2-6, with 11 bases that match TRBD1. CDR1 and CDR2 from the germline V gene are SGHDN and FVKESK. V lost 4 bases and J lost 3; bases outside the gene matches: 2. This CDR3 is built from 16 residues. CDR3 DNA: TGTGCCAGCAGCCGGACAGGGGGCTTTGGGGCCAACGTCCTGACTTTC. Its translation is CASSRTGGFGANVLTF.

The chain links TRBV6-5 to TRBJ1-1; D unclear. Trimming removed 4 bases from V and 6 bases from J, with 9 bases in between. Germline values: CDR1 MNHEY, CDR2 SVGAGI. The CDR3 is made up of 12 amino acids. CDR3 residues: CASSFPGSEAFF. The DNA of the CDR3 is TGTGCCAGCAGTTTTCCGGGTTCTGAAGCTTTCTTT.

This chain uses TRBV29-1 with TRBJ2-1; TRBD2 matches at 14 bases. Germline CDR1 is SQVTM and CDR2 is ANQGSEA. The V gene end was trimmed by 3 bases and the J gene end by 7 bases; junction bases not matched to a gene: 26. The CDR3 contains 22 residues. The CDR3 protein is CSVDRPRFPGGGTSGRGNEQFF. The CDR3 nucleotides read TGCAGCGTTGATAGGCCTAGGTTCCCCGGAGGTGGGACTAGCGGGAGAGGGAATGAGCAGTTCTTC.

V gene TRBV6-5 combines with J gene TRBJ1-1, with D perhaps matching TRBD1 (6 bases). The CDR3 is made up of 13 amino acids. Trimming took 6 bases from V and 4 from J, leaving 12 bases between them. Germline V CDR1 and CDR2: MNHEY, SVGAGI. The CDR3 DNA reads as TGTGCCAGCAGAAACAGGGTGGGCACTGAAGCTTTCTTT. Amino acids: CASRNRVGTEAFF.

The chain carries TRBV3-1 (or the pseudogene TRBV3-2) and TRBJ2-7; D gene uncertain. The germline V gene has CDR1 LGHDT and CDR2 YNNKEL (reference sequence). The CDR3 runs to 12 residues. Trimming shortened V by 4 bases and J by 1 base, and 5 bases separated the two germline ends. Here the CDR3 reads CASSPTSYEQYF. The CDR3 nucleotides are TGTGCCAGCAGCCCAACTTCCTACGAGCAGTACTTC.

This rearrangement joins TRBV7-6 to TRBJ2-3, with 7 bases aligning to TRBD2. The CDR3 has 16 amino acids. V shed 5 bases, J shed 1 base, and the junction held 9 bases outside the gene matches. The germline V gene encodes CDR1 SGHVS and CDR2 FNYEAQ. The CDR3 DNA follows: TGTGCCAGCAGCCCCCCGGGCGGGAGAGGCACAGATACGCAGTATTTT. This encodes CASSPPGGRGTDTQYF.

The rearrangement uses TRBV5-1 and TRBJ1-5; tentatively, D is TRBD1 (6 bases). The CDR3 is 15 amino acids. Germline V gives CDR1 SGHRS, CDR2 YFSETQ. The ends were cut back, 7 bases at V and 3 bases at J, with 17 bases in the middle. In DNA, the CDR3 is TGCGCCAGCTCCCGGACAGCCGATCCCAATCAGCCCCAGCATTTT. As protein: CASSRTADPNQPQHF.

The rearrangement joins TRBV7-9 to TRBJ2-3; D is perhaps TRBD2 (6 bases). V lost 5 bases and J 0 bases, leaving 12 bases between the germline ends. The CDR3 consists of 15 residues. Germline assignment: CDR1 SEHNR and CDR2 FQNEAQ (reference sequence). CDR3 sequence: CASSPGLSSTDTQYF. The CDR3 DNA sequence: TGTGCCAGCAGCCCGGGACTGAGTAGCACAGATACGCAGTATTTT.

J is TRBJ2-3 and V is TRBV5-1, with 13 bases that match TRBD2. The V and J ends lost 4 bases and 5 bases, in that order; junction bases with no gene match: 4. Germline V CDR1 and CDR2: SGHRS, YFSETQ. CDR3 length: 15 residues. CDR3 sequence: CASSTSGGAVDTQYF. The CDR3 DNA reads TGCGCCAGCAGCACTAGCGGGGGGGCCGTAGATACGCAGTATTTT.

The chain employs TRBV29-1 and TRBJ1-4; D is possibly TRBD1 (6 bases). The CDR3 is 13 residues long. Germline values: CDR1 SQVTM, CDR2 ANQGSEA. With 7 bases removed from V and 6 bases from J, the gap between germline ends came to 15 bases. The CDR3 sequence: CSATTGPYEKLFF. For the CDR3, the DNA is TGCAGCGCGACGACAGGACCATATGAAAAACTGTTTTTT.

The rearrangement links TRBV7-9 to TRBJ1-6, with a weak D call TRBD1 (5 bases). The CDR3 totals 15 residues. Trimming left V 5 bases short and J 6 bases short, with 14 bases between. The germline CDR1 and CDR2 sequences are SEHNR and FQNEAQ (reference sequence). In DNA form, the CDR3 reads TGTGCCAGCAGCCCCCATGCAGGGCCTAATTCACCCCTCCACTTT. Translated: CASSPHAGPNSPLHF.

This clone was detected a few times. At one end, the junction sequence differs from germline, possibly due to a read error. The J gene is TRBJ1-6, the V gene TRBV7-7, with D tentatively TRBD1 (5 bases). CDR1 SSHAT and CDR2 FNYEAQ come from the germline V gene (reference sequence). This CDR3 spans 18 amino acids. CDR3 coding DNA: TGTGCTAGCAGCTGTTGTAAGAGATCGGACATTTTTAATTCACCCCTCCACTTT. It translates to CASSCCKRSDIFNSPLHF.

The CDR3 nucleotides are TGTGCCAGCAGCTTGAGTAGCGTAGATAGCACAGATACGCAGTATTTT. Translating gives CASSLSSVDSTDTQYF. The chain couples TRBV5-5 to TRBJ2-3, with D maybe TRBD2 (5 bases). With 1 base removed from V and 0 bases from J, the gap between germline ends came to 12 bases. From germline, CDR1 is SGHKS and CDR2 YYEKEE (reference sequence). CDR3 length: 16 amino acids.

This clone was seen just once. The V and J genes are TRBV28 and TRBJ2-1, with D maybe TRBD2 (5 bases). The CDR3 has 14 residues. With 7 bases removed from V and 1 base from J, the gap between germline ends came to 11 bases. Germline V gene sequence: CDR1 MDHEN, CDR2 SYDVKM. In DNA, the CDR3 is TGTGCCAGCATGGGGAGTGTGTCCTACAATGAGCAGTTCTTC. Its translation is CASMGSVSYNEQFF.

This clone was counted between two and nine times. The V call is TRBV5-5, the J call TRBJ2-2, with D possibly TRBD2 on 6 matching bases. The CDR3 extends over 14 amino acids. V shed 0 bases and J shed 7 bases, with 10 bases lying between them. CDR1 is SGHKS, CDR2 YYEKEE, per germline (reference sequence). The CDR3 region is CASSLVGLYGELFF. The CDR3 region has the DNA TGTGCCAGCAGCTTGGTGGGACTCTACGGGGAGCTGTTTTTT.

This clone was recorded once. The chain uses TRBV5-1 and TRBJ1-5; D gene unclear. There are 14 residues in the CDR3. From germline, CDR1 is SGHRS and CDR2 YFSETQ. V lost 0 bases and J lost 6, with 10 bases in between. CDR3 in amino acids: CASSLGGGGQPQHF. CDR3 nucleotides: TGCGCCAGCAGCTTGGGGGGAGGCGGTCAGCCCCAGCATTTT.